Below, 25 T cell receptor beta chains from the same sample are listed, as sequenced in a study of cytomegalovirus exposure and HLA in healthy donors (dated by TCRdb to the late 2010s). Libraries were constructed by the immunoSEQ multiplex PCR assay. A mixture of 60 forward primers for TCR Vbeta segments and 13 reverse primers for TCR Jbeta segments was used in the multiplex PCR. Drawn from immuneACCESS, this table holds only the in-frame rearrangements with V and J called that TCRdb kept. Clones are partly lost; checked studies trace under half to an unresolved V gene and leave the rest unexplained. This sample comprises approximately 220,000 clones, around 76% of them detected only once. The ten largest account for 4.5% to 7% of the sample. Sequencing was carried out using PBMCs. These receptors were collected from a man aged 40-55 years in good health and CMV-seropositive.

Written as DNA, the CDR3 is TGTGCCAGCAGCCCCACGGGACTAGCGGGAGGAACAGATACGCAGTATTTT. This translates into CASSPTGLAGGTDTQYF. V gene TRBV13 combines with J gene TRBJ2-3; TRBD2 agrees at 15 bases. Germline-derived CDR1 and CDR2 are PRHDT and FYEKMQ (reference sequence). The CDR3 is made up of 17 amino acids. V trimming: 5 bases; J trimming: 3 bases; junction bases outside the gene matches: 6.

The chain links TRBV7-2 to TRBJ2-1; D is undetermined. The CDR3 totals 12 residues. Germline lookup yields CDR1 SGHTA and CDR2 FQGNSA. V lost 6 bases, J lost 13 bases, and 16 bases lay in between. The CDR3 reads CASSLVLRSQFF. The CDR3 coding sequence is TGTGCCAGCAGTCTAGTCCTACGATCACAGTTCTTC. The full variable domain, rest sourced from reference TRBV7-2 and TRBJ2-1, is GAGVSQSPSNKVTEKGKDVELRCDPISGHTALYWYRQSLGQGLEFLIYFQGNSAPDKSGLPSDRFSAERTGGSVSTLTIQRTQQEDSAVYLCASSLVLRSQFFGPGTRLTVL.

V and J are TRBV5-5 and TRBJ1-2, with TRBD1 as a possible D gene (6 bases). V lost 4 bases, J lost 4 bases, and 14 bases lay in between. Germline CDR1 is SGHKS and CDR2 is YYEKEE (reference sequence). The CDR3 is 14 residues long. CDR3 protein: CASSLPGAAYGYTF. For the CDR3, the DNA is TGTGCCAGCAGCCTCCCAGGGGCGGCCTATGGCTACACCTTC.

This chain uses TRBV27 with TRBJ2-7; possible D gene TRBD2, 5 bases. The germline V and J ends were trimmed by 8 bases and 6 bases, with 11 bases remaining between them. The CDR3 consists of 11 residues. CDR1 and CDR2 (germline): MNHEY, SMNVEV (reference sequence). Here the CDR3 reads CASGRGAEQYV. CDR3 bases: TGTGCCAGCGGCCGGGGAGCCGAGCAGTACGTC.

The chain employs TRBV9 and TRBJ2-3; 8 positions match TRBD2. Germline trimming cut 2 bases from V and 6 bases from J; bases unmatched to any gene: 11. In germline, CDR1 is SGDLS, CDR2 YYNGEE. The CDR3 is made up of 16 amino acids. The CDR3 coding sequence is TGTGCCAGCAGCGTTCGACTAGCGCCACCGGGGGATACGCAGTATTTT. Amino acid sequence: CASSVRLAPPGDTQYF.

This chain uses TRBV19 with TRBJ1-4; 7 bases agree with TRBD1. V was clipped by 7 bases and J by 6 bases; unmatched bases: 8. Germline V gives CDR1 LNHDA, CDR2 SQIVND (reference sequence). The CDR3 length is 14 residues. The CDR3 bases are TGTGCCAGTATCGGGAGGGGGCAGGATGAAAAACTGTTTTTT. Translating it yields CASIGRGQDEKLFF. Full variable domain (missing parts from reference TRBV19 and TRBJ1-4): DGGITQSPKYLFRKEGQNVTLSCEQNLNHDAMYWYRQDPGQGLRLIYYSQIVNDFQKGDIAEGYSVSREKKESFPLTVTSAQKNPTAFYLCASIGRGQDEKLFFGSGTQLSVL.

This chain joins TRBV4-2 and TRBJ1-1; the match to TRBD1 covers 10 bases. The germline V gene has CDR1 LGHNA and CDR2 YNFKEQ. The CDR3 has 16 residues. Trimming removed 5 bases from V and 0 bases from J; junction bases left unmatched: 6. The DNA for the CDR3 is TGTGCCAGCAGCGTGGGGACAGGGGCCCTGAACACTGAAGCTTTCTTT. Protein sequence: CASSVGTGALNTEAFF.

This clone showed up just a few times. The V call is TRBV6-4, the J call TRBJ1-5; D is unresolved. Trimming left V 2 bases short and J 6 bases short, with 8 bases between. Germline V lookup: CDR1 MRHNA, CDR2 SNTAGT. This CDR3 has 13 residues. The chain's CDR3 is CASSDEAGQPQHF. Written as DNA, the CDR3 is TGTGCCAGCAGTGACGAGGCGGGTCAGCCCCAGCATTTT.

J is TRBJ2-1 and V is TRBV27; no clear D. The germline gives CDR1 MNHEY, CDR2 SMNVEV (reference sequence). The CDR3 sequence is 12 residues long. The V and J ends lost 3 bases and 8 bases respectively, with 8 bases between them. CDR3 DNA: TGTGCCAGCAGTTTCGGGTTGCATGAGCAGTTCTTC. Residues: CASSFGLHEQFF.

This chain links TRBV28 with TRBJ1-2; TRBD1 aligns across 8 bases. V lost 1 base and J lost 6; bases outside the gene matches: 7. The CDR3 length is 15 residues. The germline V gene has CDR1 MDHEN and CDR2 SYDVKM. The CDR3 loop reads CASSLFEDRVDGYTF. Written as DNA, the CDR3 is TGTGCCAGCAGTTTATTTGAGGACAGGGTAGATGGCTACACCTTC.

The chain combines TRBV7-9 with TRBJ2-7, with a weak D call TRBD1 (6 bases). Between the trimmed V and J ends, which lost 5 bases and 2 bases, there was a span of 16 bases. The germline V gene encodes CDR1 SEHNR and CDR2 FQNEAQ (reference sequence). This CDR3 spans 15 amino acids. CDR3 sequence (DNA): TGTGCCAGCAGCAAGGGACCTACAGGGACCTACGAGCAGTACGTC. Translating it yields CASSKGPTGTYEQYV.

This clone was observed a handful of times. The J gene is TRBJ2-7, the V gene TRBV28, with D hard to call. CDR3 length: 12 residues. Germline-derived CDR1 and CDR2 are MDHEN and SYDVKM. Between the trimmed V and J ends, which lost 4 bases and 4 bases, there was a span of 8 bases. The CDR3 region is CASSYDGYEQYF. The CDR3 coding sequence is TGTGCCAGCAGTTACGACGGGTACGAGCAGTACTTC.

This chain uses TRBV7-9 with TRBJ2-2; 7 nucleotides line up with TRBD1. The CDR3 sequence is 16 residues long. Germline V gene data show CDR1 as SEHNR and CDR2 as FQNEAQ (reference sequence). The ends lost 3 bases at V and 2 bases at J; junction bases unmatched: 6. Here the CDR3 reads CASSFIDRANTGELFF. In nucleotides, the CDR3 is TGTGCCAGCAGCTTCATAGACAGGGCAAACACCGGGGAGCTGTTTTTT.

The chain joins TRBV28 to TRBJ1-1; D unclear. Trimming cost V 8 bases and J 4 bases, with 8 bases left between them. Germline assignment: CDR1 MDHEN and CDR2 SYDVKM. The CDR3 is 11 residues long. The DNA of the CDR3 is TGTGCCAGCGCGGTACGCACTGAAGCTTTCTTT. It translates to CASAVRTEAFF.

The gene calls are TRBV7-3 and TRBJ2-1; possibly TRBD2 for D (6 bases). Looked up from germline, CDR1 is SGHTA and CDR2 is FQGTGA. Trimming pared 0 bases from V and 4 bases from J, leaving 10 bases between. The CDR3 covers 15 residues. Here the CDR3 DNA reads TGTGCCAGCAGCTTAACGGGAGGAGGGTACAATGAGCAGTTCTTC. Translation: CASSLTGGGYNEQFF.

The V gene is TRBV9, the J gene TRBJ2-1; 9 nucleotides agree with TRBD2. This CDR3 has 17 residues. The ends lost 2 bases at V and 2 bases at J; junction bases unmatched: 8. The germline CDR1 and CDR2 sequences are SGDLS and YYNGEE. The CDR3 protein is CASSVDASGVTYNEQFF. CDR3 in DNA: TGTGCCAGCAGCGTGGACGCTAGCGGGGTGACCTACAATGAGCAGTTCTTC.

This clone was found once. The V gene is TRBV9, the J gene TRBJ2-5, with 8 bases identical to TRBD2. CDR3 length: 16 residues. CDR1 and CDR2 (germline): SGDLS, YYNGEE. V trimming: 2 bases; J trimming: 5 bases; junction bases outside the gene matches: 11. The chain's CDR3 is CASSVQAGANFETQYF. In DNA, the CDR3 is TGTGCCAGCAGCGTTCAAGCGGGAGCGAATTTTGAGACCCAGTACTTC.

The genes are TRBV6-1 and TRBJ1-5; D is unclear. The CDR3 totals 15 residues. Germline V gene data show CDR1 as MNHNS and CDR2 as SASEGT. V was clipped by 2 bases and J by 0 bases, with 8 bases between them. The CDR3 sequence is CASSERTYSNQPQHF. The CDR3 nucleotides read TGTGCCAGCAGTGAACGGACTTATAGCAATCAGCCCCAGCATTTT.

V usage is TRBV5-1 and J usage is TRBJ2-1; a possible D gene is TRBD2 (5 bases). Germline V lookup: CDR1 SGHRS, CDR2 YFSETQ. The CDR3 length is 16 residues. The germline V and J ends were trimmed by 3 bases and 4 bases, with 17 bases remaining between them. This chain's CDR3 is CASSSRRGVTYNEQFF. CDR3 coding DNA: TGCGCCAGCAGCTCCCGACGGGGAGTCACATACAATGAGCAGTTCTTC.

The chain links TRBV30 to TRBJ2-5; 11 nucleotides match TRBD1. Matching the DNA end better, TRBJ2-7 makes the J call doubtful. In germline, CDR1 is GTSNPN, CDR2 SVGIG (reference sequence). The CDR3 is made up of 15 amino acids. The DNA of the CDR3 is TGTGCCTGGAGCGAATCCGGGACAGGGGGACTCGAGCAGTACTTC. Amino acids: CAWSESGTGGLEQYF.

The chain combines TRBV27 with TRBJ1-1; the D gene is possibly TRBD1 (6 bases). The CDR3 runs 14 residues. Germline V gene sequence: CDR1 MNHEY, CDR2 SMNVEV (reference sequence). Deletions cut 3 bases from V and 2 bases from J, with 10 bases between. The CDR3: CASSFRDTNTEAFF. Here the CDR3 DNA reads TGTGCCAGCAGTTTCCGGGACACTAACACTGAAGCTTTCTTT.

The genes are TRBV7-9 and TRBJ1-2, with D perhaps matching TRBD1 (6 bases). The V and J ends lost 1 base and 6 bases respectively, with 12 bases between them. Germline V gene lookup returns CDR1 SEHNR and CDR2 FQNEAQ (reference sequence). The CDR3 is 14 amino acids. This CDR3 is CASSLEGHPNGYTF. The CDR3 DNA follows: TGTGCCAGCAGCTTAGAGGGACACCCTAATGGCTACACCTTC.

V usage is TRBV5-4 and J usage is TRBJ2-7; 8 bases map to TRBD2. There are 15 residues in the CDR3. The V gene's germline CDR1 is SGHNT and CDR2 YYREEE (reference sequence). V lost 4 bases and J lost 2; bases outside the gene matches: 8. The CDR3 DNA reads as TGTGCCAGCAGCCGTGGGGGCGGGAGGCCCTACGAGCAGTACTTC. The encoded protein is CASSRGGGRPYEQYF.

This chain uses TRBV30 with TRBJ1-5, with D unresolved. V lost 1 base and J lost 0, with 7 bases in between. The CDR3 extends over 14 amino acids. Looked up from germline, CDR1 is GTSNPN and CDR2 is SVGIG (reference sequence). Here the CDR3 reads CAWSGTNSNQPQHF. The CDR3 DNA reads as TGTGCCTGGAGTGGTACAAATAGCAATCAGCCCCAGCATTTT.

The CDR3 coding sequence is TGCGCCAGCACCGCAACAGGGTTAGCTGGAGGTAATGAAAAACTGTTTTTT. Its protein product is CASTATGLAGGNEKLFF. The chain is built from TRBV5-1 and TRBJ1-4; D might be TRBD1 (6 bases). The V and J ends lost 6 bases and 4 bases respectively, with 22 bases between them. This CDR3 is 17 amino acids long. The germline V gene has CDR1 SGHRS and CDR2 YFSETQ.